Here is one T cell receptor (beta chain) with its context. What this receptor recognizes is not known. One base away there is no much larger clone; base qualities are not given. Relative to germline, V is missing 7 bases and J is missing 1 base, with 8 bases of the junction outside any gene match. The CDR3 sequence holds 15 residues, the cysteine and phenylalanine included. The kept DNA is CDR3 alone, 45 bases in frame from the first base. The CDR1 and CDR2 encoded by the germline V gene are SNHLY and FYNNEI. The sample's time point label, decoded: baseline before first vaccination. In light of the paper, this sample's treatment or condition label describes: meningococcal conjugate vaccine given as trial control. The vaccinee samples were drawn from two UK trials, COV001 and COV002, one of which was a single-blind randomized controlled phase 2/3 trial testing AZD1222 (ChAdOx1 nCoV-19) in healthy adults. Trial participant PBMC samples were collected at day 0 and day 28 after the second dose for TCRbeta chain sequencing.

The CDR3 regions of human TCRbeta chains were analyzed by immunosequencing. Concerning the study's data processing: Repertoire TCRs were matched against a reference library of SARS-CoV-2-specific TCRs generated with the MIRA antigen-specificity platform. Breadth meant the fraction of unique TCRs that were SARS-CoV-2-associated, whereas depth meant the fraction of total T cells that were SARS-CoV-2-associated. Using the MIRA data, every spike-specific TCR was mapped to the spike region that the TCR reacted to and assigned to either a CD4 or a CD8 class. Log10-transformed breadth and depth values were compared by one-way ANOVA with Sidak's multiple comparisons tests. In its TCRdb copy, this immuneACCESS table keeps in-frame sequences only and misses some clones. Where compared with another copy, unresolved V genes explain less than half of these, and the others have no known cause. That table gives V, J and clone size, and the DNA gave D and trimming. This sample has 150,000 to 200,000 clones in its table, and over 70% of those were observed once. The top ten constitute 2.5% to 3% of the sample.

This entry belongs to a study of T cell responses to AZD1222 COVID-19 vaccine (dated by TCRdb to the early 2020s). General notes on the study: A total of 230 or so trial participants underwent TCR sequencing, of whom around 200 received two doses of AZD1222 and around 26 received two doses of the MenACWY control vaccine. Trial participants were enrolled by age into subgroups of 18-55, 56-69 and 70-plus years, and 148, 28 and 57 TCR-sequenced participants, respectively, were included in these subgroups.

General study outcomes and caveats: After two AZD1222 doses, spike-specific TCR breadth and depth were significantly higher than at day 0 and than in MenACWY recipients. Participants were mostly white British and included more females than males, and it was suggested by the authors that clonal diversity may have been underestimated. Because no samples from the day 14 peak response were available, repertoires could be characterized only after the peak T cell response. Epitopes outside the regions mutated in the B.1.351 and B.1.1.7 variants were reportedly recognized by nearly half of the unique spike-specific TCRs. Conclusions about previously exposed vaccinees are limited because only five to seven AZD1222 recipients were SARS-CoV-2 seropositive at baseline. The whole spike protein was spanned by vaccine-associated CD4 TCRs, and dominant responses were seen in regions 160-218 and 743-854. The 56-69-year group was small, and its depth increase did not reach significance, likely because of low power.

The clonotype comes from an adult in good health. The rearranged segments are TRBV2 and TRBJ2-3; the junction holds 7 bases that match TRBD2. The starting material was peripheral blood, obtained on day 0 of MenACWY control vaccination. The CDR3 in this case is CASTGVTSGTDTQYF. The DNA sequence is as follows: TGTGCCAGCACCGGGGTAACTAGCGGCACAGATACGCAGTATTTT.